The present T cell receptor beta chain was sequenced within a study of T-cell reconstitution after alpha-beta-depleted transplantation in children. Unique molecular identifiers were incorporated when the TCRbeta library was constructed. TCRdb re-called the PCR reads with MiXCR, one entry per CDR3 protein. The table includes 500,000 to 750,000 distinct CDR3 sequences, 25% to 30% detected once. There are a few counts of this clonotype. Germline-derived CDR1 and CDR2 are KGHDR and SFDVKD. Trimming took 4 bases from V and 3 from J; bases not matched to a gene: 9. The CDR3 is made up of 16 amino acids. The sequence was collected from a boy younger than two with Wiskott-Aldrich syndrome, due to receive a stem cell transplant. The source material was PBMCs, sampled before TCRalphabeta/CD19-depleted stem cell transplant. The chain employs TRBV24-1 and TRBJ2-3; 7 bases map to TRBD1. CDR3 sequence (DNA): TGTGCCACCAGTGACACGACAGGGTTTGGTACAGATACGCAGTATTTT. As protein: CATSDTTGFGTDTQYF.